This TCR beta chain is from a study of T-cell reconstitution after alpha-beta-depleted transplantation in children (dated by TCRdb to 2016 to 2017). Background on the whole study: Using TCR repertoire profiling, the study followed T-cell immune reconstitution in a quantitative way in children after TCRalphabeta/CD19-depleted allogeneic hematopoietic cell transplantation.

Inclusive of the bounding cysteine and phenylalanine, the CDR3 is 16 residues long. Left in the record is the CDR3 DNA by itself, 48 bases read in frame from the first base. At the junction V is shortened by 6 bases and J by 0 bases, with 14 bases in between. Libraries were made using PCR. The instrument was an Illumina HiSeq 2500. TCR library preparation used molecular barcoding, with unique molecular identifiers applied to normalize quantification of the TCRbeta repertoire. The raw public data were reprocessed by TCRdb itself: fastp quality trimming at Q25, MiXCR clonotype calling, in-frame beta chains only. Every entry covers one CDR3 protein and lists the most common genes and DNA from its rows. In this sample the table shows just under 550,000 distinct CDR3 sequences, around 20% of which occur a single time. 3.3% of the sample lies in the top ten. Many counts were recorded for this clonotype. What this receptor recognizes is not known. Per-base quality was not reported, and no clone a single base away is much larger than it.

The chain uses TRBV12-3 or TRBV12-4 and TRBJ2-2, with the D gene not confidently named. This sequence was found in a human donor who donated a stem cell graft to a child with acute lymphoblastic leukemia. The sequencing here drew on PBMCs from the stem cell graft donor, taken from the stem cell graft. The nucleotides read TGTGCCAGCAGCCCCCCCCGCAGGACGAACACCGGGGAGCTGTTTTTT. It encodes CASSPPRRTNTGELFF.